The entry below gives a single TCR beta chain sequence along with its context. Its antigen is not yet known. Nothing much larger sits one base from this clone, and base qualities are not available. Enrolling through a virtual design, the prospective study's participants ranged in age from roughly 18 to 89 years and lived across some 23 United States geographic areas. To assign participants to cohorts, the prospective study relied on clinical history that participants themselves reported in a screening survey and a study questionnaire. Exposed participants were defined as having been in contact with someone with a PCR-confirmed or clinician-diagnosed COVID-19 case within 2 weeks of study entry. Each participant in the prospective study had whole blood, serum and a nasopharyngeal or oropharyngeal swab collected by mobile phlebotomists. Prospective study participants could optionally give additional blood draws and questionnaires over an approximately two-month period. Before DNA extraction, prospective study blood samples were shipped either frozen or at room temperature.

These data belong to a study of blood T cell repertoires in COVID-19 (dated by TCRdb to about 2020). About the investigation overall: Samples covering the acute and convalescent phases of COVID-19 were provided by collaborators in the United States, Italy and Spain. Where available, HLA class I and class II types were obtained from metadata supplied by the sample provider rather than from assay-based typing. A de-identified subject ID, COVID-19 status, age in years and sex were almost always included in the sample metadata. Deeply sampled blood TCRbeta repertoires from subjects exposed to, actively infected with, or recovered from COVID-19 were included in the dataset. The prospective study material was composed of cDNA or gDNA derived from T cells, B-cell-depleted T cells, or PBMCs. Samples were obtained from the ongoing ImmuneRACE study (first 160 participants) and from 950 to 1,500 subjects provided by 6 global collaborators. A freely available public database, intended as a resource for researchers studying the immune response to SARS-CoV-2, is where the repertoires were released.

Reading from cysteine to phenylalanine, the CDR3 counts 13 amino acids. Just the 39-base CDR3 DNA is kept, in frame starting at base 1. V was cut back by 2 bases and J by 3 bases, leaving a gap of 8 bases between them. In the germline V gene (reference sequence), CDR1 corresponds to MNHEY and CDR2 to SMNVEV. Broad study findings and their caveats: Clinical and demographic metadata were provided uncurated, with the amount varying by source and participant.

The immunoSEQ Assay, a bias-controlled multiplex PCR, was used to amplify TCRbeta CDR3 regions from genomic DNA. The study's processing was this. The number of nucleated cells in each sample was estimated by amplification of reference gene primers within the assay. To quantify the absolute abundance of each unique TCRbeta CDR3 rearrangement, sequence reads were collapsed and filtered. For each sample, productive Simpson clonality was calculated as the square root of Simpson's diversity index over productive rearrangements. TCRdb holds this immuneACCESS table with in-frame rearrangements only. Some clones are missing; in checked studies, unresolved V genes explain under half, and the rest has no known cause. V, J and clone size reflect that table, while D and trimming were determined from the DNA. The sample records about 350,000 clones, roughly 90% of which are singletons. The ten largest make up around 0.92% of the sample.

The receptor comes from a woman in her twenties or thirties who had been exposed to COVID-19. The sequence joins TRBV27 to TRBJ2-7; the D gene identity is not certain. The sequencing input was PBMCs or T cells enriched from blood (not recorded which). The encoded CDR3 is CASSLRQFYEQYF. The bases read TGTGCCAGCAGTTTACGTCAGTTCTACGAGCAGTACTTC.